The 31 T cell receptor beta chains below come from one sample, sequenced in a study of shared clonotypes between healthy human individuals. This table comes from immunoSEQ multiplex PCR, and its TCRdb copy is limited to in-frame clones, with some not included. The sample records about 2.1 million clones, about 93% being singletons. Naive CD8 cells lacked CD45RO, underwent positive selection for CCR7 and left out terminally differentiated effector memory CD45RA+ cells. Source material: naive CD8+ T cells from PBMCs. These receptors all stem from a man aged 18 to 30 in good health. Some clones in this sample may be carry-over from other donors' samples.

This sequence joins TRBV10-1 and TRBJ2-2; D is uncertain. Germline V gives CDR1 WNHNN, CDR2 SYGVQD (reference sequence). Trimming took off 2 bases at V and 4 bases at J, with 8 bases between the two ends. The CDR3 extends over 14 amino acids. CDR3 region: CASSEKWLTGELFF. In DNA, the CDR3 is TGCGCCAGCAGTGAGAAGTGGCTCACCGGGGAGCTGTTTTTT.

The chain combines TRBV7-6 with TRBJ1-1, with D uncertain. CDR1 SGHVS and CDR2 FNYEAQ come from the germline V gene. There are 14 residues in the CDR3. V shed 0 bases and J shed 2 bases, with 7 bases lying between them. CDR3 region: CASSLAPSNTEAFF. The CDR3 DNA reads TGTGCCAGCAGCTTAGCGCCCAGCAACACTGAAGCTTTCTTT.

The rearrangement joins TRBV27 to TRBJ2-3; the D gene is possibly TRBD2 (6 bases). Germline-derived CDR1 and CDR2 are MNHEY and SMNVEV (reference sequence). The V gene lost 5 bases and the J gene lost 7 bases, with 13 bases spanning the gap. The CDR3 consists of 13 residues. The CDR3 DNA reads as TGTGCCAGCAGTCCCCGGGGGTCATATACGCAGTATTTT. This encodes CASSPRGSYTQYF.

On this clone: One end of the junction varies from germline; a read error may be responsible. The V and J genes are TRBV9 and TRBJ2-3; tentatively, D is TRBD2 (6 bases). Germline-derived CDR1 and CDR2 are SGDLS and YYNGEE. The CDR3 length is 15 residues. The CDR3 loop is CASSVEGTRTDTQYF. The CDR3, as DNA: TGTGCCAGCAGCGTGGAAGGGACTCGCACTGATACGCAGTATTTT.

The rearrangement links TRBV28 to TRBJ2-2; 10 positions match TRBD1. CDR3 length: 16 residues. CDR1 MDHEN and CDR2 SYDVKM come from the germline V gene. Losses at the gene ends were 6 bases for V and 5 bases for J; bases not matched to a gene: 9. The CDR3 reads CASRPDRGQGTGELFF. CDR3 coding DNA: TGTGCCAGCAGACCCGACAGGGGGCAAGGAACCGGGGAGCTGTTTTTT.

The genes are TRBV5-1 and TRBJ2-7; tentative D call: TRBD1 (5 bases). From germline, CDR1 is SGHRS and CDR2 YFSETQ. This CDR3 is 13 amino acids long. V dropped 5 bases and J dropped 3 bases, with 12 bases sitting between them. CDR3 nucleotide sequence: TGCGCCAGCAGGGCTGACAGTAACTACGAGCAGTACTTC. Translated: CASRADSNYEQYF.

The chain carries TRBV7-9 and TRBJ2-7; perhaps TRBD2 as D (5 bases). The ends were cut back, 5 bases at V and 0 bases at J, with 17 bases in the middle. Germline V gene sequence: CDR1 SEHNR, CDR2 FQNEAQ (reference sequence). The CDR3 consists of 16 residues. The CDR3 coding sequence is TGTGCCAGCAGCCCGCTTTCGAGCGGTACCTCCTACGAGCAGTACTTC. This codes for CASSPLSSGTSYEQYF.

The rearrangement joins TRBV4-3 to TRBJ1-2, with a possible D match to TRBD1 (5 bases). CDR3 length equals 16 residues. Trimming removed 0 bases at V and 4 bases at J, with 15 bases between. Looked up from germline, CDR1 is LGHNA and CDR2 is YSLEER. The CDR3 sequence is CASSQDHRTPSYGYTF. DNA for the CDR3: TGCGCCAGCAGCCAAGACCATAGGACACCCTCCTATGGCTACACCTTC.

This chain connects TRBV7-6 to TRBJ1-4, with D uncertain. Looked up from germline, CDR1 is SGHVS and CDR2 is FNYEAQ. V lost 5 bases to trimming and J lost 5 bases, with 15 bases between them. The CDR3 loop spans 15 amino acids. CDR3 in amino acids: CASSPNSLGNEKLFF. CDR3 coding DNA: TGTGCCAGCAGCCCAAACTCCCTCGGGAATGAAAAACTGTTTTTT. The full variable domain, completed using reference TRBV7-6 and TRBJ1-4, is GAGVSQSPRYKVTKRGQDVALRCDPISGHVSLYWYRQALGQGPEFLTYFNYEAQQDKSGLPNDRFSAERPEGSISTLTIQRTEQRDSAMYRCASSPNSLGNEKLFFGSGTQLSVL.

This sequence joins TRBV4-1 and TRBJ2-7; D is unresolved. V gave up 1 base and J gave up 3 bases, with 10 bases separating them. The CDR3 contains 14 residues. Per the germline V gene, CDR1 is MGHRA and CDR2 is YSYEKL. The chain's CDR3 is CASSQALIYYEQYF. Written as DNA, the CDR3 is TGCGCCAGCAGCCAAGCACTGATCTACTACGAGCAGTACTTC.

This chain links TRBV7-8 with TRBJ2-1; 7 bases align to TRBD2. The CDR3 length is 13 residues. Germline CDR1 SGHVS, CDR2 FQNEAQ. Trimming took 5 bases from V and 9 from J; bases not matched to a gene: 7. CDR3 in DNA: TGTGCCAGCAGCCTAGGTGGGGGGGGTGAGCAGTTCTTC. It translates to CASSLGGGGEQFF.

V and J are TRBV29-1 and TRBJ2-3; D possibly corresponds to TRBD2 (5 bases). In germline, CDR1 is SQVTM, CDR2 ANQGSEA. This CDR3 has 14 residues. As DNA, the CDR3 is TGCGCCGTTAAATGGACTCGAAGCACAGATACGCAGTATTTT. This translates into CAVKWTRSTDTQYF.

V gene TRBV10-1 combines with J gene TRBJ2-7; no firm D call. CDR1 is WNHNN and CDR2 is SYGVQD in the germline V gene (reference sequence). The CDR3 runs 13 residues. Trimming shortened V by 10 bases and J by 3 bases, and 16 bases separated the two germline ends. CDR3 nucleotides: TGCGCCACCCAGAGGCATCTTCTCTACGAGCAGTACTTC. Translating it yields CATQRHLLYEQYF.

The gene calls are TRBV29-1 and TRBJ1-1; no clear D gene. CDR1 and CDR2 from the germline V gene are SQVTM and ANQGSEA. Trimming shortened V by 5 bases and J by 3 bases, and 10 bases separated the two germline ends. This CDR3 spans 12 amino acids. DNA of the CDR3: TGCAGCGTTCTTCGTTCGGACACTGAAGCTTTCTTT. This gives the protein CSVLRSDTEAFF.

V and J are TRBV4-1 and TRBJ2-1; D is undetermined. The CDR3 contains 13 residues. Germline CDR1 MGHRA, CDR2 YSYEKL. Trimming removed 0 bases at V and 9 bases at J, with 9 bases between. In nucleotides, the CDR3 is TGCGCCAGCAGCCAAGAACCGGGCGGTGAGCAGTTCTTC. This encodes CASSQEPGGEQFF.

Regarding this clone: Other DNA variants within this sample encode the same CDR3. This chain uses TRBV4-3 with TRBJ2-2; D not certain. Trimming took 0 bases from V and 4 from J, leaving 6 bases between them. This CDR3 is 14 amino acids long. Germline CDR1 and CDR2: LGHNA and YSLEER. In DNA, the CDR3 is TGCGCCAGCAGCCAAGATTCCGGCACCGGGGAGCTGTTTTTT. Translation gives CASSQDSGTGELFF.

The chain joins TRBV27 to TRBJ2-1; 15 bases line up with TRBD2. Looked up from germline, CDR1 is MNHEY and CDR2 is SMNVEV (reference sequence). Germline trimming cut 5 bases from V and 10 bases from J; bases unmatched to any gene: 15. This CDR3 is built from 18 residues. This chain's CDR3 is CASSPPPRTSGRGEEQFF. CDR3 sequence (DNA): TGTGCCAGCAGTCCACCTCCCCGGACTAGCGGGAGGGGTGAAGAGCAGTTCTTC.

This clone was found once. This chain uses TRBV30 with TRBJ2-7; 7 nucleotides align to TRBD1. The germline CDR1 and CDR2 sequences are GTSNPN and SVGIG (reference sequence). V lost 0 bases, J lost 5 bases, and 4 bases stayed unmatched. This CDR3 region has 13 residues. DNA for the CDR3: TGTGCCTGGAGTGTAGGGGGCGGCGACGAGCAGTACTTC. It translates to CAWSVGGGDEQYF.

The chain links TRBV7-9 to TRBJ2-2, with 13 nucleotides matching TRBD2. With V trimmed by 6 bases and J by 3 bases, 13 bases remained unmatched. The germline CDR1 and CDR2 sequences are SEHNR and FQNEAQ (reference sequence). The CDR3 has 19 amino acids. The chain's CDR3 is CASSSGLAGEWEYTGELFF. The CDR3 nucleotides read TGTGCCAGCAGTTCCGGACTAGCGGGAGAGTGGGAATACACCGGGGAGCTGTTTTTT.

A note on this clone: The same CDR3 arises from other DNA sequences in this sample as well. V gene TRBV6-5 combines with J gene TRBJ2-7; D possibly corresponds to TRBD2 (6 bases). CDR3 size: 14 residues. The V and J ends lost 0 bases and 7 bases respectively, with 13 bases between them. Germline V CDR1 and CDR2: MNHEY, SVGAGI. In nucleotides, the CDR3 is TGTGCCAGCAGTTACTCGGAGGGAGCGGTAGAGCAGTACTTC. Translation gives CASSYSEGAVEQYF.

On this clone itself: One end of the junction does not line up with germline, which may come from a read error. V is TRBV11-2 and J is TRBJ2-7; no definite D call. Germline V gene data show CDR1 as SGHAT and CDR2 as FQNNGV. The CDR3 is 13 residues long. CDR3 DNA sequence: TGTGCCAGCAACTTAGTTCTCTCCGACGAGCAGTACTTC. Translating gives CASNLVLSDEQYF.

The chain is built from TRBV28 and TRBJ2-7, with D possibly matching TRBD1 (6 bases). V gave up 5 bases and J gave up 5 bases, with 19 bases separating them. Germline V gene lookup returns CDR1 MDHEN and CDR2 SYDVKM. The CDR3 has 15 amino acids. The CDR3: CASSLNSGGGDEQYF. For the CDR3, the DNA is TGTGCCAGCAGTCTCAATTCGGGTGGGGGCGACGAGCAGTACTTC.

The chain links TRBV11-2 to TRBJ2-7, with D maybe TRBD1 (7 bases). Germline lookup yields CDR1 SGHAT and CDR2 FQNNGV. This CDR3 comprises 17 residues. Trimming removed 4 bases from V and 1 base from J, with 20 bases in between. The CDR3 nucleotides read TGTGCCAGCAGCTCCGGATCAGGGGGAGGCCAATCCTACGAGCAGTACTTC. This gives the protein CASSSGSGGGQSYEQYF. Together with reference TRBV11-2 and TRBJ2-7, the CDR3 gives the full variable domain: EAGVAQSPRYKIIEKRQSVAFWCNPISGHATLYWYQQILGQGPKLLIQFQNNGVVDDSQLPKDRFSAERLKGVDSTLKIQPAKLEDSAVYLCASSSGSGGGQSYEQYFGPGTRLTVT.

The chain uses TRBV4-2 and TRBJ2-7; 8 nucleotides align to TRBD1. CDR3 length: 18 amino acids. The germline CDR1 and CDR2 sequences are LGHNA and YNFKEQ. V shed 1 base, J shed 2 bases, and the junction held 13 bases outside the gene matches. The DNA of the CDR3 is TGTGCCAGCAGCCAAGTCGACACCGGGACAGGCAGCCCCTACGAGCAGTACTTC. It codes for CASSQVDTGTGSPYEQYF.

The chain combines TRBV5-1 with TRBJ2-7; D possibly uses TRBD1 or TRBD2 (5 bases each). V was cut by 1 base and J by 5 bases, with 13 bases left in between. The germline gives CDR1 SGHRS, CDR2 YFSETQ. The CDR3 length is 14 residues. DNA of the CDR3: TGCGCCAGCAGCTTGTCACGGGGCGTCAACGAGCAGTACTTC. This sequence encodes CASSLSRGVNEQYF.

The chain joins TRBV25-1 to TRBJ1-1; tentative D call: TRBD1 (5 bases). The V and J ends lost 0 bases and 6 bases respectively, with 14 bases between them. There are 15 residues in the CDR3. Germline assignment: CDR1 MGHDK and CDR2 SYGVNS. The CDR3 sequence: CASSEYPQGGAEAFF. CDR3 sequence (DNA): TGTGCCAGCAGTGAATATCCGCAGGGTGGGGCTGAAGCTTTCTTT.

The chain recombines TRBV9 with TRBJ1-2; D gene uncertain. Trimming removed 0 bases at V and 7 bases at J, with 16 bases between. The V gene's germline CDR1 is SGDLS and CDR2 YYNGEE. The CDR3 consists of 15 residues. CDR3 amino acids: CASSVAPSNPRGYTF. In DNA, the CDR3 is TGTGCCAGCAGCGTAGCCCCTAGTAACCCCCGTGGCTACACCTTC. Looking up the rest from reference TRBV9 and TRBJ1-2 gives the full variable domain: DSGVTQTPKHLITATGQRVTLRCSPRSGDLSVYWYQQSLDQGLQFLIQYYNGEERAKGNILERFSAQQFPDLHSELNLSSLELGDSALYFCASSVAPSNPRGYTFGSGTRLTVV.

V is TRBV19 and J is TRBJ2-3; D is perhaps TRBD1 (5 bases). V shed 5 bases and J shed 3 bases, with 15 bases lying between them. CDR3 length: 15 amino acids. Germline V gives CDR1 LNHDA, CDR2 SQIVND (reference sequence). CDR3: CASSQLDTSTDTQYF. CDR3 nucleotides: TGTGCCAGTAGTCAACTGGACACTTCTACAGATACGCAGTATTTT.

In this sample, this clone turned up a few times. V gene TRBV15 combines with J gene TRBJ1-5; D call uncertain. The length of the CDR3 is 15 residues. CDR1 and CDR2 (germline): LNHNV, YYDKDF (reference sequence). V was trimmed by 1 base and J by 4 bases, leaving 11 bases between them. The CDR3 DNA sequence: TGTGCCACCAGCAGAGTTAGGGAAAGGAATCAGCCCCAGCATTTT. Its protein is CATSRVRERNQPQHF.

The chain recombines TRBV9 with TRBJ1-5; 11 positions agree with TRBD1. This CDR3 region has 15 residues. Germline values: CDR1 SGDLS, CDR2 YYNGEE. The V segment lost 4 bases and the J segment 7 bases; nucleotides outside the gene matches: 7. The CDR3 here is CASSRGQGAGQPQHF. In nucleotides, the CDR3 is TGTGCCAGCAGCCGTGGACAGGGGGCGGGGCAGCCCCAGCATTTT.

The rearrangement joins TRBV5-6 to TRBJ2-7; D remains unclear. Per germline, CDR1 SGHDT and CDR2 YYEEEE. V was clipped by 4 bases and J by 4 bases, with 15 bases between them. The CDR3 contains 14 residues. The CDR3: CASSVDRWVYEQYF. The CDR3, as DNA: TGTGCCAGCAGCGTCGACCGGTGGGTGTACGAGCAGTACTTC.